This T cell receptor (beta chain) emerged from a study of blood T cell repertoires in COVID-19. Study overall: Some COVID-19 samples were acute and others convalescent; all came from the United States, Italy and Spain. Sample material is recorded as cDNA or gDNA derived from T cells, B-cell-depleted T cells, or PBMCs.

Original processing methods: Amplified reference gene primers provided the basis for estimating nucleated cell counts. Assay: immunoSEQ multiplex PCR; the TCRdb copy retains only in-frame clones and omits some. The V and J calls and clone size come from that table; D and trimming were worked out from the DNA. The profile shows hundreds of thousands of clones, roughly nine tenths of them singletons. CDR3 length: 18 residues. Germline CDR1 reads SGDLS; CDR2 reads YYNGEE. J gave up 0 bases and V 3 bases, and 9 bases lay outside the gene matches. The sequencing input was peripheral blood. This receptor was identified in a young man with COVID-19, enrolled during active disease. The V and J genes are TRBV9 and TRBJ2-6; 7 positions agree with TRBD1. The CDR3 nucleotides read TGTGCCAGCAGCGGACAGGGATCTCTCCACTCTGGGGCCAACGTCCTGACTTTC. Encoded protein: CASSGQGSLHSGANVLTF.